The TCR beta chain described here comes from a study of PD-L1 blockade in urothelial cancer. Study-level information: Previous chemotherapy exposure amounted to 0 to 3 regimens for patients. A median approximately 140,000 T cells were found in blood samples.

Germline CDR1 MDHEN, CDR2 SYDVKM. V gave up 2 bases and J gave up 8 bases, with 6 bases separating them. This CDR3 is 12 amino acids long. In each PCR, synthetic TCR analog templates were spiked in. TCRdb keeps only in-frame clones here, not all; method: immunoSEQ multiplex PCR. The profile shows almost 90,000 clones, 84% of them singletons. Time point here: pretreatment peripheral blood. Patients yielded 1 to 8 samples each, pretreatment and on-treatment. This chain connects TRBV28 to TRBJ2-2, with D perhaps matching TRBD1 (5 bases). The origin of this receptor is a man between 60 and 70 years old with urothelial cancer. The material was PBMCs, obtained around atezolizumab (anti-PD-L1) treatment. CDR3 nucleotide sequence: TGTGCCAGCAGTTTAAGGGGTGGGGAGCTGTTTTTT. Its protein is CASSLRGGELFF.